These 19 T cell receptor beta chains share one sample of origin, sequenced in a study of metastatic and nonmetastatic thyroid tumors. TCRdb reprocessed the PCR reads via MiXCR. Of roughly 42,000 clones listed, 15% to 20% are singletons. Each patient came to thyroid surgery without any prior treatment (of any kind). The sequenced material came from tumor tissue. All receptors derive from a female donor with papillary thyroid cancer or a benign thyroid nodule (not recorded which). Some clones in this sample may be carry-over from other donors' samples.

This clone occurred a few times. A much larger clone sits a single nucleotide away, making a read error possible. This same CDR3 is encoded by further DNA sequences in the sample. The rearrangement joins TRBV13 to TRBJ1-2; no firm D call. V dropped 0 bases and J dropped 6 bases, with 17 bases sitting between them. CDR3 length equals 16 residues. Germline loops: CDR1 PRHDT, CDR2 FYEKMQ (reference sequence). The CDR3 nucleotides are TGTGCCAGCAGCTTAGGAGAGGTAAGGGTGCAGCATGGCTACACCTTC. This encodes CASSLGEVRVQHGYTF.

This clone appeared a few times. V gene TRBV3-1 combines with J gene TRBJ1-1; perhaps TRBD1 as D (6 bases). Trimming shortened V by 8 bases and J by 5 bases, and 9 bases separated the two germline ends. CDR1 and CDR2 from the germline V gene are LGHDT and YNNKEL (reference sequence). The CDR3 loop spans 11 amino acids. The CDR3 protein is CASWGTTEAFF. The DNA of the CDR3 is TGTGCCAGCTGGGGGACAACTGAAGCTTTCTTT.

In its sample, this clone was seen many times. A much larger clone is a single base away; this may be a read error. Other DNA sequences in the sample encode the same CDR3. The gene calls are TRBV10-3 and TRBJ1-2; the match to TRBD1 covers 8 bases. CDR3 length: 15 residues. The germline CDR1 and CDR2 sequences are ENHRY and SYGVKD. Trimming removed 6 bases from V and 1 base from J; junction bases left unmatched: 7. The CDR3 reads CAISDRGRSNYGYTF. CDR3 in DNA: TGTGCCATCAGCGACAGGGGTCGAAGTAACTATGGCTACACCTTC.

This clone was recorded once. The rearrangement uses TRBV30 and TRBJ2-7, with 8 bases lining up with TRBD1. The V and J ends lost 1 base and 4 bases, in that order; junction bases with no gene match: 0. CDR3 length equals 12 residues. Looked up from germline, CDR1 is GTSNPN and CDR2 is SVGIG (reference sequence). The CDR3 sequence is CAWSGTGYEQYF. The CDR3, as DNA: TGTGCCTGGAGTGGGACAGGGTACGAGCAGTACTTC.

At least ten counts were recorded for this clone. The chain has TRBV7-2 and TRBJ2-3; D gene unclear. Germline V gene data show CDR1 as SGHTA and CDR2 as FQGNSA. This CDR3 is built from 13 residues. V was cut by 6 bases and J by 2 bases, with 9 bases left in between. As DNA, the CDR3 is TGTGCCAGCAGTCGACCGGACACAGATACGCAGTATTTT. Its protein is CASSRPDTDTQYF.

The rearrangement joins TRBV20-1 to TRBJ1-2; 9 bases map to TRBD1. V shed 2 bases, J shed 9 bases, and the junction held 10 bases outside the gene matches. The CDR3 contains 14 residues. Per the germline V gene, CDR1 is DFQATT and CDR2 is SNEGSKA (reference sequence). This CDR3 is CSARLQGAGHCYTF. For the CDR3, the DNA is TGCAGTGCTAGATTACAGGGGGCAGGCCATTGCTACACCTTC.

In its sample, this clone was seen once. The V and J genes are TRBV20-1 and TRBJ2-1, with D uncertain. This CDR3 has 14 amino acids. V gave up 6 bases and J gave up 4 bases, with 16 bases separating them. Germline assignment: CDR1 DFQATT and CDR2 SNEGSKA (reference sequence). CDR3 sequence (DNA): TGCAGTGCGTACCGTAAGGTCGATTACAATGAGCAGTTCTTC. Its protein is CSAYRKVDYNEQFF.

The chain joins TRBV18 to TRBJ2-7; TRBD2 matches at 12 bases. With 10 bases clipped from V and 6 bases from J, the junction kept 10 bases outside the gene matches. This CDR3 spans 14 amino acids. Germline loops: CDR1 KGHSH, CDR2 LQKENI. The CDR3 region is CANSQGLAGTEQYF. CDR3 coding DNA: TGTGCCAACTCCCAAGGACTAGCGGGGACCGAGCAGTACTTC.

This clone was counted many times. The same CDR3 is also encoded by other DNA sequences in this sample. The chain is built from TRBV18 and TRBJ1-1, with D unresolved. The germline V and J ends were trimmed by 2 bases and 1 base, with 8 bases remaining between them. The CDR3 contains 14 residues. In germline, CDR1 is KGHSH, CDR2 LQKENI. The CDR3 region has the DNA TGTGCCAGCTCACCATCCCCGGGGAACACTGAAGCTTTCTTT. Its protein product is CASSPSPGNTEAFF.

This clone came up many times. This chain connects TRBV11-2 to TRBJ1-1; D unresolved. Germline assignment: CDR1 SGHAT and CDR2 FQNNGV. This CDR3 has 13 residues. The V end was cut by 2 bases, the J end by 0 bases, with 4 bases between. The CDR3 region is CASSLTVNTEAFF. Here the CDR3 DNA reads TGTGCCAGCAGCTTAACGGTGAACACTGAAGCTTTCTTT.

The chain is built from TRBV5-1 and TRBJ1-2, with D perhaps TRBD1 (6 bases). The germline V gene encodes CDR1 SGHRS and CDR2 YFSETQ. V was clipped by 4 bases and J by 9 bases, with 13 bases between them. CDR3 length equals 12 residues. In nucleotides, the CDR3 is TGCGCCAGCAGCCGTGGGGGCCGTAGCTACACCTTC. Translating gives CASSRGGRSYTF.

V and J are TRBV27 and TRBJ2-7, with D perhaps TRBD1 (5 bases). This CDR3 spans 15 amino acids. V lost 8 bases and J lost 7, with 24 bases in between. The germline V gene has CDR1 MNHEY and CDR2 SMNVEV (reference sequence). The CDR3 here is CASGESGKGGGEQYF. The CDR3 DNA reads as TGTGCCAGCGGAGAATCAGGGAAGGGTGGTGGAGAGCAGTACTTC.

This clone was seen many times. The J gene is TRBJ2-3, the V gene TRBV6-1, with D tentatively TRBD1 or TRBD2 (6 bases each). The CDR3 contains 16 residues. The V gene lost 4 bases and the J gene lost 7 bases, with 21 bases spanning the gap. CDR1 is MNHNS, CDR2 SASEGT, per germline. The CDR3 reads CASSGGGRDPTHTQYF. DNA for the CDR3: TGTGCCAGCAGTGGTGGGGGGCGGGACCCTACCCATACGCAGTATTTT.

This clone was detected many times. The CDR3 spells CSAREQGRIYEQYF. CDR3 sequence (DNA): TGCAGTGCTAGGGAACAGGGGCGAATTTACGAGCAGTACTTC. The chain links TRBV20-1 to TRBJ2-7, with 7 bases matching TRBD1. Unmatched junction bases numbered 9, after V lost 3 bases and J lost 4 bases. CDR1 and CDR2 (germline): DFQATT, SNEGSKA (reference sequence). The length of the CDR3 is 14 residues.

As for this clone: Mismatch with germline at one junction end may stem from a read error. This sequence joins TRBV12-3 or TRBV12-4 and TRBJ1-1, with 7 bases aligning to TRBD1. CDR3 size: 15 residues. The CDR3 here is CASGDSLLGKTEDFF. As DNA, the CDR3 is TGTGCCAGCGGGGACAGTTTACTTGGGAAAACTGAAGATTTCTTT.

The gene calls are TRBV6-1 and TRBJ1-2; D is uncertain. Germline V lookup: CDR1 MNHNS, CDR2 SASEGT. Trimming took off 5 bases at V and 10 bases at J, with 17 bases between the two ends. The CDR3 sequence is 13 residues long. DNA of the CDR3: TGTGCCAGCAGTCCTCCGCCCCCGGGGATCTACACCTTC. Translation gives CASSPPPPGIYTF.

This clone is large by share. The gene calls are TRBV11-2 and TRBJ2-7; D tentatively reads TRBD1 or TRBD2 (6 bases each). Per germline, CDR1 SGHAT and CDR2 FQNNGV. V was cut by 5 bases and J by 0 bases, with 14 bases left in between. The length of the CDR3 is 15 residues. DNA for the CDR3: TGTGCCAGCAGCCCAGGGGACTCAAGCTCCTACGAGCAGTACTTC. Translating gives CASSPGDSSSYEQYF.

This rearrangement joins TRBV20-1 to TRBJ2-7; 10 bases line up with TRBD2. Unmatched junction bases numbered 6, after V lost 6 bases and J lost 4 bases. Per germline, CDR1 DFQATT and CDR2 SNEGSKA (reference sequence). This CDR3 has 13 amino acids. CDR3 amino acids: CSAALAGEYEQYF. For the CDR3, the DNA is TGCAGTGCGGCGCTAGCGGGAGAATACGAGCAGTACTTC.

As regards this clone: A much larger clonotype is one base distant, so this may be a read error. Other DNA sequences in this sample translate to the same CDR3. This chain joins TRBV20-1 and TRBJ2-1, with TRBD2 matching 13 bases. Per germline, CDR1 DFQATT and CDR2 SNEGSKA (reference sequence). Unmatched junction bases numbered 14, after V lost 0 bases and J lost 6 bases. This CDR3 region has 19 residues. The CDR3 protein is CSARDPRGRLAGGGNEQFF. Here the CDR3 DNA reads TGCAGTGCTAGAGATCCAAGGGGGCGACTAGCGGGAGGAGGCAATGAGCAGTTCTTC.